These 3 T cell receptor beta chains came from one sample sequenced in a study of shared clonotypes between healthy human individuals. Sequencing used immunoSEQ multiplex PCR; TCRdb keeps in-frame clones, though not all of them. The data show 560,000 or so clones, roughly 96% seen once. CD45RO-negative cells were positively selected for CCR7, leaving out terminally differentiated effector memory CD45RA+ cells. Sample: naive CD8+ T cells sorted from blood. The receptors were gathered from a woman in her twenties or thirties in good health.

The chain is built from TRBV11-2 and TRBJ2-1, with 10 bases fitting TRBD2. V gave up 1 base and J gave up 0 bases; unmatched junction bases: 6. The CDR3 runs 18 residues. The germline gives CDR1 SGHAT, CDR2 FQNNGV. CDR3 coding DNA: TGTGCCAGCAGCTTAGTTAGCGGGAGGCCTAGCTCCTACAATGAGCAGTTCTTC. This translates into CASSLVSGRPSSYNEQFF.

The chain employs TRBV19 and TRBJ2-7; no clear D gene. V lost 1 base and J 4 bases, leaving 11 bases between the germline ends. Germline CDR1 and CDR2: LNHDA and SQIVND (reference sequence). The CDR3 totals 14 residues. CDR3 amino acids: CASSIGHYLYEQYF. CDR3 nucleotides: TGTGCCAGTAGTATAGGACACTACCTTTACGAGCAGTACTTC.

The genes are TRBV28 and TRBJ1-5; D gene unclear. Trimming removed 3 bases from V and 0 bases from J, with 15 bases in between. CDR3 length: 17 residues. The germline V gene encodes CDR1 MDHEN and CDR2 SYDVKM. CDR3 amino acids: CASSFRTETFSNQPQHF. CDR3 in DNA: TGTGCCAGCAGTTTCAGAACCGAGACGTTTAGCAATCAGCCCCAGCATTTT.